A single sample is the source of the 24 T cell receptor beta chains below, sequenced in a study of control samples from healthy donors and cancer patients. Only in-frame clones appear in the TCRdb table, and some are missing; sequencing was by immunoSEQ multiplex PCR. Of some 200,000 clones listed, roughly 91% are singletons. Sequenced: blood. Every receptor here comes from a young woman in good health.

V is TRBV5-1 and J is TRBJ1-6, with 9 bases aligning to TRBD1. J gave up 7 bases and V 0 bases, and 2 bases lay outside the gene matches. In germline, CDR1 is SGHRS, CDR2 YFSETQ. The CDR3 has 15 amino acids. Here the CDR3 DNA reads TGCGCCAGCAGCTTGGGGGACAGGGAGAATTCACCCCTCCACTTT. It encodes CASSLGDRENSPLHF.

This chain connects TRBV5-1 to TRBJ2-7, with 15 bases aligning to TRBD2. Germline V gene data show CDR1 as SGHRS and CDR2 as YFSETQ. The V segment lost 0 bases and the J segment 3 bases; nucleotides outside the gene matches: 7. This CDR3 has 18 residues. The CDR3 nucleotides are TGCGCCAGCAGCTTGGCTGTTGGACTAGCGGGAGGGAACTACGAGCAGTACTTC. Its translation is CASSLAVGLAGGNYEQYF.

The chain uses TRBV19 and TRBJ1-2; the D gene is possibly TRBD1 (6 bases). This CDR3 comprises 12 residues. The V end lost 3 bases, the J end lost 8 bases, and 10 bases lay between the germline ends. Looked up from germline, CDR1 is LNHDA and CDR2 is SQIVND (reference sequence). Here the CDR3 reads CASSIGQLGYTF. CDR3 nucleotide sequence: TGTGCCAGTAGTATTGGACAGTTAGGCTACACCTTC.

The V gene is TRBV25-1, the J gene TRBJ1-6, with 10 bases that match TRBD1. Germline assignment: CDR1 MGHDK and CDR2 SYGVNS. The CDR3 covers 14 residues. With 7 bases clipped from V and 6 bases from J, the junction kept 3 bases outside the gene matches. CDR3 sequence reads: CASTRDRGNSPLHF. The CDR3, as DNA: TGTGCCAGCACTAGGGACAGGGGTAATTCACCCCTCCACTTT.

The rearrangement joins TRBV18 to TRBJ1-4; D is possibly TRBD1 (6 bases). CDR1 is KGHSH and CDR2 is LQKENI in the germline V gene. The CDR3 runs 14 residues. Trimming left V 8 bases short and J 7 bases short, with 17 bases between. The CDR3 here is CASADRPEIEKLFF. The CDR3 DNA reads TGTGCCAGCGCTGACAGGCCCGAGATTGAAAAACTGTTTTTT. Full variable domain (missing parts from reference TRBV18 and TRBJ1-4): NAGVMQNPRHLVRRRGQEARLRCSPMKGHSHVYWYRQLPEEGLKFMVYLQKENIIDESGMPKERFSAEFPKEGPSILRIQQVVRGDSAAYFCASADRPEIEKLFFGSGTQLSVL.

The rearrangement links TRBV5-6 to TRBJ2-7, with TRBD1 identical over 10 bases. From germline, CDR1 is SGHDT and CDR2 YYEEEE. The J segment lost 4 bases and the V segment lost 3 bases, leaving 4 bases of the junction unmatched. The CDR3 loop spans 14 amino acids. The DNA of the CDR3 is TGTGCCAGCAGCTGGGACAGGGGTAGTTACGAGCAGTACTTC. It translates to CASSWDRGSYEQYF.

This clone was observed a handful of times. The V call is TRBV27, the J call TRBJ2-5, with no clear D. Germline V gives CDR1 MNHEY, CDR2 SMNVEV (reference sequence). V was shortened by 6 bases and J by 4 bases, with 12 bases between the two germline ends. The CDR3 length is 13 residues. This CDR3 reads CASRGIRPETQYF. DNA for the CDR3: TGTGCCAGCAGGGGCATTAGGCCAGAGACCCAGTACTTC.

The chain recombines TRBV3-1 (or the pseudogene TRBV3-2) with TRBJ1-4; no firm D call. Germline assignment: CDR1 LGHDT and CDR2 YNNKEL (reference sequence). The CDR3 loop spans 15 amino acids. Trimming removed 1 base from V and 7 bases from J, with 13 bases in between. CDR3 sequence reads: CASSQGRDGSEKLFF. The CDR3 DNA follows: TGTGCCAGCAGCCAAGGGAGGGATGGGTCTGAAAAACTGTTTTTT.

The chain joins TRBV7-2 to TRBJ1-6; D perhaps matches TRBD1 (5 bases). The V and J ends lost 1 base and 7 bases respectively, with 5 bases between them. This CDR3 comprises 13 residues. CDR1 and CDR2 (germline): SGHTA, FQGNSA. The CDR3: CASSLEGNSPLHF. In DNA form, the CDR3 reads TGTGCCAGCAGCTTAGAGGGGAATTCACCCCTCCACTTT.

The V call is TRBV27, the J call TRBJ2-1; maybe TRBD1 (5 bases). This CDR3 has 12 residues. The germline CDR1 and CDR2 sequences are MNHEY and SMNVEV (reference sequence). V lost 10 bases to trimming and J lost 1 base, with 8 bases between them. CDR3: CAKGQSYNEQFF. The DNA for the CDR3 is TGTGCCAAAGGACAATCCTACAATGAGCAGTTCTTC.

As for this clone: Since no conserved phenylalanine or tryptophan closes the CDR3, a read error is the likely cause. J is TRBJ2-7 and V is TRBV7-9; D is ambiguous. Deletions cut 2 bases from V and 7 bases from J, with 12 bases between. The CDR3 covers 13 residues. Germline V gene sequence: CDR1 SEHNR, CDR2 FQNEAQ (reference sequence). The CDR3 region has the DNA TGTGCCAGCAGCTTACTTAATCAAGAAGAGCAGTACCTC. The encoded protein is CASSLLNQEEQYL.

The CDR3 sequence: CASSQGLGGFGGYTF. As DNA, the CDR3 is TGTGCCAGCAGCCAAGGCCTGGGGGGGTTCGGTGGCTACACCTTC. This chain uses TRBV3-1 (or the pseudogene TRBV3-2) with TRBJ1-2, with D perhaps TRBD1 (5 bases). V was shortened by 1 base and J by 7 bases, with 16 bases between the two germline ends. The CDR3 is made up of 15 amino acids. Germline V gives CDR1 LGHDT, CDR2 YNNKEL (reference sequence).

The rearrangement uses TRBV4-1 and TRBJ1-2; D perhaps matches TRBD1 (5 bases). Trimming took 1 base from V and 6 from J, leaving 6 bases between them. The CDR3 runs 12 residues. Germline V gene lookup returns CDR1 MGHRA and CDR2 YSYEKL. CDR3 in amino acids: CASSQAGNGYTF. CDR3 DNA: TGCGCCAGCAGCCAAGCAGGGAATGGCTACACCTTC.

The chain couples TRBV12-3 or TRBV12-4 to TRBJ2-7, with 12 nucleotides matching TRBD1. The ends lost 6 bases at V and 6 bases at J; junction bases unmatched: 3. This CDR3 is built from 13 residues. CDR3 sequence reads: CASRGQGAGEQYF. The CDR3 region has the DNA TGTGCCAGCAGGGGACAGGGGGCCGGCGAGCAGTACTTC.

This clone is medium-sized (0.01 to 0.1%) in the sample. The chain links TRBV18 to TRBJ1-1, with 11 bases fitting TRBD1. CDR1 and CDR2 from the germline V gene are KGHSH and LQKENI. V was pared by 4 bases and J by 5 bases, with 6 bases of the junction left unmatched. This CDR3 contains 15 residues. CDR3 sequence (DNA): TGTGCCAGCTCACAACTCGGGACAGGGGGGACTGAAGCTTTCTTT. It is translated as CASSQLGTGGTEAFF.

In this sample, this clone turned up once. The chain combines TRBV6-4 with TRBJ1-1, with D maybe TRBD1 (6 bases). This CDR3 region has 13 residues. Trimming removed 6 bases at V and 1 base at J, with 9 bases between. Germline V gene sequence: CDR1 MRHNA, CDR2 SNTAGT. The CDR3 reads CASRQGENTEAFF. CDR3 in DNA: TGTGCCAGCAGACAGGGTGAGAACACTGAAGCTTTCTTT.

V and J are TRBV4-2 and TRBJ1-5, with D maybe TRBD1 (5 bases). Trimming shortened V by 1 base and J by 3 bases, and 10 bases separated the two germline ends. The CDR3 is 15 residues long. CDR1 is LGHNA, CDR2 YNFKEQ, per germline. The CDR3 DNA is TGTGCCAGCAGCCAAGCGGGGGGGAACAATCAGCCCCAGCATTTT. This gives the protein CASSQAGGNNQPQHF.

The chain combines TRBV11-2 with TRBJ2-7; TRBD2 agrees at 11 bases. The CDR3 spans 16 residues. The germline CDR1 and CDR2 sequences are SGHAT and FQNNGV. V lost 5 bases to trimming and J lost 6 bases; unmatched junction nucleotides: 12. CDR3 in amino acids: CASSPGLAVGGPEQYF. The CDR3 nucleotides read TGTGCCAGCAGCCCGGGACTAGCGGTTGGGGGGCCCGAGCAGTACTTC.

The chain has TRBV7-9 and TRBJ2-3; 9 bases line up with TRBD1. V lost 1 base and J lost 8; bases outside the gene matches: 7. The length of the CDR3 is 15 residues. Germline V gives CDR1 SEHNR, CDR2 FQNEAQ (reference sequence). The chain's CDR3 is CASSLGDRAPSTQYF. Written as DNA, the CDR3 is TGTGCCAGCAGCTTAGGGGACAGGGCCCCAAGTACGCAGTATTTT.

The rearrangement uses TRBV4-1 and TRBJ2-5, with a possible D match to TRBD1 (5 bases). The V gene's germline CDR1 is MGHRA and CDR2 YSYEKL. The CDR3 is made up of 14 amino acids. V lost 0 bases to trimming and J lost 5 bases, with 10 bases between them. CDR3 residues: CASSQDRGGETQYF. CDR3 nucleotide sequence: TGCGCCAGCAGCCAAGATAGGGGCGGTGAGACCCAGTACTTC.

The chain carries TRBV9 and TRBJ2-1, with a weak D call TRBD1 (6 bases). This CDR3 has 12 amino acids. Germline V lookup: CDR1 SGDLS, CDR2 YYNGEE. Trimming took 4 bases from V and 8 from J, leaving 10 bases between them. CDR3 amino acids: CASSSRGYEQFF. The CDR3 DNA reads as TGTGCCAGCAGCTCCAGGGGTTATGAGCAGTTCTTC. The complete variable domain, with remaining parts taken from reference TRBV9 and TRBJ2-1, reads DSGVTQTPKHLITATGQRVTLRCSPRSGDLSVYWYQQSLDQGLQFLIQYYNGEERAKGNILERFSAQQFPDLHSELNLSSLELGDSALYFCASSSRGYEQFFGPGTRLTVL.

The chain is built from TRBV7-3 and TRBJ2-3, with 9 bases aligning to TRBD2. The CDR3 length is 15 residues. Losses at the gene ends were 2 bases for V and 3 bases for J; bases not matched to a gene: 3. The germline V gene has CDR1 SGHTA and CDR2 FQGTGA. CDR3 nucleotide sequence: TGTGCCAGCAGCTTAGGAGCGGGAGGAACAGATACGCAGTATTTT. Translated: CASSLGAGGTDTQYF.

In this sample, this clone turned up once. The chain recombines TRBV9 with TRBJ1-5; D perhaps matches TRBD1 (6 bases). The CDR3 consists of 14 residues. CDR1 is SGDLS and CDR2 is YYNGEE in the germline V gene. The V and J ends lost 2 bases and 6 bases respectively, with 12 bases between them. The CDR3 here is CASSVEGGGQPQHF. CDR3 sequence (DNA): TGTGCCAGCAGCGTCGAGGGGGGGGGTCAGCCCCAGCATTTT. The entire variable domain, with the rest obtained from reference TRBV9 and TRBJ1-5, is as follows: DSGVTQTPKHLITATGQRVTLRCSPRSGDLSVYWYQQSLDQGLQFLIQYYNGEERAKGNILERFSAQQFPDLHSELNLSSLELGDSALYFCASSVEGGGQPQHFGDGTRLSIL.

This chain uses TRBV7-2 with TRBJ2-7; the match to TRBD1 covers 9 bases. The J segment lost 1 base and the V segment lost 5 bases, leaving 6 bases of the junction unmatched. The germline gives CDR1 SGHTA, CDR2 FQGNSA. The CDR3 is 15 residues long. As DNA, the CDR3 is TGTGCCAGCAGCCCCTCCGGGACAGGGTCCTACGAGCAGTACTTC. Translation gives CASSPSGTGSYEQYF.